The next 32 T cell receptor beta chains were all read from a single sample in a study of early T cells in non-severe SARS-CoV-2 infection. TCRdb reprocessed the 5' RACE reads via MiXCR and lists one record per CDR3 protein. The profile shows tens of thousands of distinct CDR3 sequences, over 9.5% of them singletons. Source material: whole blood. The receptors were sampled from an adult who was a healthcare worker with PCR-confirmed SARS-CoV-2 infection or an uninfected control (not recorded which).

The chain is built from TRBV6-5 and TRBJ2-1, with D maybe TRBD2 (7 bases). Germline V gene lookup returns CDR1 MNHEY and CDR2 SVGAGI. The CDR3 runs 16 residues. V was trimmed by 6 bases and J by 7 bases, leaving 22 bases between them. CDR3: CASSRLGVGGGNEQFF. Here the CDR3 DNA reads TGTGCCAGCAGCCGCCTAGGTGTAGGGGGAGGGAATGAGCAGTTCTTC.

This rearrangement joins TRBV5-1 to TRBJ1-6; the D gene is possibly TRBD1 (6 bases). The V end was cut by 4 bases, the J end by 10 bases, with 15 bases between. This CDR3 has 14 amino acids. Germline lookup yields CDR1 SGHRS and CDR2 YFSETQ. In nucleotides, the CDR3 is TGCGCCAGCAGCGACAGGTCCGAAGTCTCACCCCTCCACTTT. Translation: CASSDRSEVSPLHF.

This clonotype has a count of ten or more. The chain recombines TRBV7-2 with TRBJ2-5; perhaps TRBD1 as D (6 bases). V was clipped by 7 bases and J by 3 bases, with 18 bases between them. The CDR3 covers 15 residues. Germline CDR1 and CDR2: SGHTA and FQGNSA. The CDR3 nucleotides are TGTGCCAGCACCTACAGGGATTTGGAGGAAGAGACCCAGTACTTC. This codes for CASTYRDLEEETQYF.

This chain uses TRBV5-1 with TRBJ2-1; D possibly corresponds to TRBD1 (5 bases). The CDR3 extends over 15 amino acids. Germline CDR1 SGHRS, CDR2 YFSETQ. With 0 bases removed from V and 1 base from J, the gap between germline ends came to 8 bases. The DNA for the CDR3 is TGCGCCAGCAGCTTGGTCCAGGGTTCCTACAATGAGCAGTTCTTC. Amino acid sequence: CASSLVQGSYNEQFF.

The sample holds a few counts of this clonotype. This chain connects TRBV29-1 to TRBJ2-7, with D possibly matching TRBD1 (5 bases). The V and J ends lost 3 bases and 2 bases respectively, with 8 bases between them. This CDR3 is 12 amino acids long. In germline, CDR1 is SQVTM, CDR2 ANQGSEA. Written as DNA, the CDR3 is TGCAGCGTTGATGACAGAACCTACGAGCAGTACTTC. Protein product: CSVDDRTYEQYF.

The chain carries TRBV21-1 and TRBJ2-3; TRBD2 was called by the table and not checked on the DNA. TRBV21-1 is recorded as a pseudogene. This CDR3 spans 15 amino acids. The CDR3: CASSKREELADTQYF. The CDR3 DNA reads TGTGCCAGCAGCAAGAGGGAGGAGCTCGCAGATACGCAGTATTTT.

This clonotype was seen only a few times. This chain joins TRBV9 and TRBJ1-2; D is unresolved. V shed 0 bases and J shed 2 bases, with 8 bases lying between them. The CDR3 runs to 14 residues. Germline V gene lookup returns CDR1 SGDLS and CDR2 YYNGEE. CDR3 coding DNA: TGTGCCAGCAGCGTAGGGAGCCAGAACTATGGCTACACCTTC. It yields the protein CASSVGSQNYGYTF.

This chain links TRBV7-6 with TRBJ2-1; D remains unclear. CDR3 length equals 14 residues. From germline, CDR1 is SGHVS and CDR2 FNYEAQ. Between the trimmed V and J ends, which lost 2 bases and 6 bases, there was a span of 11 bases. In DNA, the CDR3 is TGTGCCAGCAGCTTACCCCCATCGTCCAATGAGCAGTTCTTC. Translation gives CASSLPPSSNEQFF. Combining the CDR3 with reference TRBV7-6 and TRBJ2-1 gives the whole variable domain GAGVSQSPRYKVTKRGQDVALRCDPISGHVSLYWYRQALGQGPEFLTYFNYEAQQDKSGLPNDRFSAERPEGSISTLTIQRTEQRDSAMYRCASSLPPSSNEQFFGPGTRLTVL.

On this clonotype itself: A clone one base away is much larger, so this may be a read error. The conserved phenylalanine or tryptophan is not found at the CDR3 terminus, so this likely reflects a read error. V is TRBV3-1 and J is TRBJ2-3; 9 bases fit TRBD2. Trimming took 3 bases from V and 6 from J; bases not matched to a gene: 7. Germline CDR1 reads LGHDT; CDR2 reads YNNKEL (reference sequence). The CDR3 spans 15 residues. The CDR3 spells CASSHRSGREDTQYS. CDR3 coding DNA: TGTGCCAGCAGCCACCGTAGCGGGAGAGAGGATACGCAGTATTCT.

The CDR3 here is CATSAGGDADTQYF. The CDR3 nucleotides are TGTGCCACCAGTGCGGGCGGCGACGCAGATACGCAGTATTTT. This chain uses TRBV24-1 with TRBJ2-3; no clear D gene. The ends were cut back, 5 bases at V and 4 bases at J, with 12 bases in the middle. CDR3 length equals 14 residues. Germline V lookup: CDR1 KGHDR, CDR2 SFDVKD.

This clonotype was found a few times. DNA of the CDR3: TGTGCCAGCACCTTTCGACAGACCAATGAGCAGTTCTTC. It is translated as CASTFRQTNEQFF. The V call is TRBV11-3, the J call TRBJ2-1, with D maybe TRBD1 (5 bases). The CDR3 extends over 13 amino acids. Trimming cost V 7 bases and J 6 bases, with 13 bases left between them. Per the germline V gene, CDR1 is SGHNT and CDR2 is YENEEA.

This clonotype showed up many times. CDR3 sequence: CASRAGTSGEQFF. The CDR3, as DNA: TGTGCCAGCAGGGCCGGGACTAGCGGCGAGCAGTTCTTC. The chain joins TRBV2 to TRBJ2-1; 11 bases map to TRBD2. The CDR3 totals 13 residues. Trimming cost V 6 bases and J 10 bases; bases outside gene matches: 5. Germline CDR1 and CDR2: SNHLY and FYNNEI.

Many counts were recorded for this clonotype. The chain has TRBV6-2 or TRBV6-3 and TRBJ2-2, with D unclear. Looked up from germline, CDR1 is MNHEY and CDR2 is SVGEGT. The V end lost 11 bases, the J end lost 2 bases, and 6 bases lay between the germline ends. The CDR3 extends over 11 amino acids. The CDR3 coding sequence is TGTGCCGCGAGAAACACCGGGGAGCTGTTTTTT. It is translated as CAARNTGELFF.

Comments on this clonotype: One junction end does not reproduce the germline sequence, and a read error may be involved. The chain carries TRBV4-1 and TRBJ1-6; tentative D call: TRBD1 (5 bases). The CDR3 is made up of 17 amino acids. Germline assignment: CDR1 MGHRA and CDR2 YSYEKL. As DNA, the CDR3 is TGCGCCAGCAGCCAAGAAGCGGCGGGAGGACATAATTCACCCCTCCATTTT. Its protein is CASSQEAAGGHNSPLHF.

Comments on this clonotype: A much larger clone lies one base from this, so it may be a read error. The chain employs TRBV7-9 and TRBJ1-4; D call uncertain. V shed 1 base and J shed 0 bases, with 9 bases lying between them. CDR3 length equals 16 residues. Germline V lookup: CDR1 SEHNR, CDR2 FQNEAQ (reference sequence). As DNA, the CDR3 is TGTGCCAGCAGCTTAGGCAGAGGCTCAACTAATGAAAAACTGTTTTTT. Translation: CASSLGRGSTNEKLFF. Full variable domain (missing parts from reference TRBV7-9 and TRBJ1-4): DTGVSQNPRHKITKRGQNVTFRCDPISEHNRLYWYRQTLGQGPEFLTYFQNEAQLEKSRLLSDRFSAERPKGSFSTLEIQRTEQGDSAMYLCASSLGRGSTNEKLFFGSGTQLSVL.

In the case of this clonotype: This sequence may be a read error, since a much larger clone differs from it by one base. V usage is TRBV5-1 and J usage is TRBJ2-2, with 10 bases lining up with TRBD2. Germline V gene lookup returns CDR1 SGHRS and CDR2 YFSETQ. This CDR3 has 16 amino acids. The CDR3 loop is CAGSLAPSGGTGELFF. The CDR3 DNA reads TGCGCCGGCAGCTTGGCCCCTAGCGGGGGTACCGGGGAGCTGTTTTTT.

This clonotype was seen a few times. This chain uses TRBV20-1 with TRBJ2-3; D not certain. Germline CDR1 DFQATT, CDR2 SNEGSKA (reference sequence). The CDR3 extends over 14 amino acids. Trimming took off 3 bases at V and 3 bases at J, with 13 bases between the two ends. In nucleotides, the CDR3 is TGCAGTGCTAGTACTCGGCGGCCGACAGATACGCAGTATTTT. Amino acids: CSASTRRPTDTQYF.

This clonotype was seen more than once but under ten times. V gene TRBV5-4 combines with J gene TRBJ2-1, with D perhaps TRBD2 (5 bases). Trimming left V 0 bases short and J 1 base short, with 8 bases between. The CDR3 has 15 amino acids. Germline V lookup: CDR1 SGHNT, CDR2 YYREEE (reference sequence). Here the CDR3 reads CASSLGGPSYNEQFF. CDR3 sequence (DNA): TGTGCCAGCAGCTTGGGAGGGCCTTCCTACAATGAGCAGTTCTTC.

There are many counts of this clonotype. CDR3 sequence: CSVESPLRLRAQYF. DNA of the CDR3: TGCAGCGTTGAATCCCCTCTCCGGCTTCGGGCCCAGTACTTC. This sequence joins TRBV29-1 and TRBJ2-5; D not certain. The CDR3 length is 14 residues. CDR1 SQVTM and CDR2 ANQGSEA come from the germline V gene. Trimming took off 2 bases at V and 9 bases at J, with 19 bases between the two ends.

About this clonotype: Sequence at one end of the junction differs from germline and may be a read error. The chain recombines TRBV2 with TRBJ2-4; possibly TRBD1 for D (6 bases). From germline, CDR1 is SNHLY and CDR2 FYNNEI. There are 11 residues in the CDR3. The CDR3, as DNA: TGTGCCAGGGGAACTGGGGACATTCTGTACTTC. Protein: CARGTGDILYF.

The rearrangement joins TRBV5-8 to TRBJ1-6, with D unresolved. Trimming took 0 bases from V and 10 from J, leaving 14 bases between them. In germline, CDR1 is SGHTS, CDR2 YDEGEE. CDR3 length equals 15 residues. The CDR3 is CASSLEYGYGSPLHF. For the CDR3, the DNA is TGTGCCAGCAGCTTGGAGTATGGGTATGGATCACCCCTCCACTTT.

This clonotype has just a few counts. The chain carries TRBV3-2 and TRBJ2-2; the table names TRBD2, a call not compared with the DNA. TRBV3-2 represents a pseudogene. The length of the CDR3 is 19 residues. Here the CDR3 reads CASSQELLAGVGNTGELFF. The CDR3 DNA is TGTGCCAGCAGCCAAGAACTACTAGCGGGAGTTGGTAACACCGGGGAGCTGTTTTTT.

The chain combines TRBV11-3 with TRBJ1-6; D gene ambiguous. From germline, CDR1 is SGHNT and CDR2 YENEEA. CDR3 size: 16 residues. The germline V and J ends were trimmed by 7 bases and 8 bases, with 21 bases remaining between them. The CDR3 reads CASTPGWPPPDSPLHF. CDR3 nucleotide sequence: TGTGCCAGCACCCCCGGATGGCCTCCCCCAGATTCACCCCTCCACTTT.

In this sample, this clonotype turned up many times. This chain uses TRBV7-3 with TRBJ1-1, with D uncertain. This CDR3 has 13 residues. Germline V gives CDR1 SGHTA, CDR2 FQGTGA. The V end was cut by 4 bases, the J end by 4 bases, with 10 bases between. In DNA form, the CDR3 reads TGTGCCAGCAGCTCGAACAGCGCCACTGAAGCTTTCTTT. Its protein product is CASSSNSATEAFF.

This clonotype was seen at least ten times. The J gene is TRBJ2-7, the V gene TRBV20-1; no firm D call. Germline-derived CDR1 and CDR2 are DFQATT and SNEGSKA (reference sequence). This CDR3 is 13 amino acids long. V was trimmed by 1 base and J by 3 bases, leaving 10 bases between them. The CDR3 is CSARGNTDYEQYF. DNA for the CDR3: TGCAGTGCTAGAGGAAATACAGACTACGAGCAGTACTTC.

This clonotype has a handful of counts. The V gene is TRBV12-3 or TRBV12-4, the J gene TRBJ2-1; 9 bases align to TRBD2. J lost 7 bases, V lost 5 bases, and 6 bases had no gene match. The CDR3 has 14 amino acids. The CDR3: CASSTGTSLNEQFF. The CDR3 region has the DNA TGTGCCAGCAGTACCGGGACTAGCCTTAATGAGCAGTTCTTC.

This clonotype was seen repeatedly, ten times or more. The V and J genes are TRBV5-4 and TRBJ1-1; no reliable D call. CDR3 length: 13 residues. V lost 0 bases and J 7 bases, leaving 10 bases between the germline ends. CDR1 is SGHNT, CDR2 YYREEE, per germline (reference sequence). The CDR3, as DNA: TGTGCCAGCAGCTTGGCCGGACGGAGTGAAGCTTTCTTT. Translating gives CASSLAGRSEAFF.

This clonotype was picked up many times. The V gene is TRBV14, the J gene TRBJ2-3, with D unclear. CDR1 is SGHDN, CDR2 FVKESK, per germline. The CDR3 extends over 15 amino acids. V lost 0 bases to trimming and J lost 8 bases, with 15 bases between them. The DNA of the CDR3 is TGTGCCAGCAGCCAAGATCCCGTCACCCTCGGTACGCAGTATTTT. Translating it yields CASSQDPVTLGTQYF.

The J gene is TRBJ2-7, the V gene TRBV27; 7 bases line up with TRBD1. The CDR3 totals 14 residues. Per the germline V gene, CDR1 is MNHEY and CDR2 is SMNVEV (reference sequence). Trimming cost V 5 bases and J 2 bases; bases outside gene matches: 6. The CDR3 reads CASSPLGQPYEQYF. The CDR3 nucleotides read TGTGCCAGCAGTCCACTGGGACAGCCCTACGAGCAGTACTTC.

The CDR3 sequence: CSVVVATDTQYF. CDR3 nucleotides: TGCAGCGTTGTAGTGGCGACAGATACGCAGTATTTT. V gene TRBV29-1 combines with J gene TRBJ2-3; D is unclear. The CDR3 length is 12 residues. The germline V gene encodes CDR1 SQVTM and CDR2 ANQGSEA. V lost 4 bases, J lost 3 bases, and 8 bases lay in between.

This clonotype was recorded many times. V usage is TRBV30 and J usage is TRBJ1-5; D gene unclear. The length of the CDR3 is 13 residues. Per germline, CDR1 GTSNPN and CDR2 SVGIG (reference sequence). Trimming removed 0 bases at V and 6 bases at J, with 9 bases between. DNA for the CDR3: TGTGCCTGGAGTGTAGAGGAGGGTCAGCCCCAGCATTTT. Protein: CAWSVEEGQPQHF.

This clonotype was detected ten times or more. CDR3 sequence (DNA): TGTGCCAGCAGTAAATCTCCCTTGGGGAATGAGCAGTTCTTC. This translates into CASSKSPLGNEQFF. The chain links TRBV6-6 to TRBJ2-1; no firm D call. The V and J ends lost 5 bases and 7 bases respectively, with 15 bases between them. The CDR3 is 14 amino acids. Per the germline V gene, CDR1 is MNHNY and CDR2 is SVGAGI (reference sequence).